These 21 T cell receptor beta chains originate from one sample sequenced in a study of T-cell memory formation after mild COVID-19. A single record per CDR3 protein comes from TCRdb applying MiXCR to the 5' RACE reads. The top ten clones hold around 9.5% of a sample with fewer than 450,000 distinct CDR3 sequences, 24% of them seen once. Sample: PBMCs or a T cell subset sorted from them (not recorded which). The receptors originated from an adult woman who had mild COVID-19 (a few samples of this study predate the infection). Cell type and time point are not known.

The genes are TRBV7-2 and TRBJ2-1; 8 positions agree with TRBD2. Germline CDR1 is SGHTA and CDR2 is FQGNSA. The CDR3 covers 16 residues. Trimming removed 4 bases from V and 7 bases from J; junction bases left unmatched: 12. CDR3 region: CASSYGLARSVNEQFF. DNA of the CDR3: TGTGCCAGCAGCTACGGACTAGCCCGGTCTGTAAATGAGCAGTTCTTC. The whole variable domain, remainder taken from reference TRBV7-2 and TRBJ2-1, is GAGVSQSPSNKVTEKGKDVELRCDPISGHTALYWYRQSLGQGLEFLIYFQGNSAPDKSGLPSDRFSAERTGGSVSTLTIQRTQQEDSAVYLCASSYGLARSVNEQFFGPGTRLTVL.

The gene calls are TRBV12-3 or TRBV12-4 and TRBJ2-1; 7 bases are a match to TRBD1. The V gene end was trimmed by 6 bases and the J gene end by 3 bases; junction bases not matched to a gene: 8. This CDR3 spans 15 amino acids. The CDR3 coding sequence is TGTGCCAGCAGACCGAGGGGGCACCTCTACAATGAGCAGTTCTTC. Its protein is CASRPRGHLYNEQFF.

The chain recombines TRBV7-9 with TRBJ2-7; D gene unclear. CDR3 length: 14 amino acids. Trimming shortened V by 5 bases and J by 2 bases, and 13 bases separated the two germline ends. CDR1 and CDR2 from the germline V gene are SEHNR and FQNEAQ (reference sequence). The CDR3 DNA is TGTGCCAGCAGCCCCCCAGGCACCACCTACGAGCAGTACTTC. Translated: CASSPPGTTYEQYF.

This rearrangement joins TRBV6-6 to TRBJ2-5; tentative D call: TRBD1 (5 bases). The CDR3 totals 13 residues. Germline assignment: CDR1 MNHNY and CDR2 SVGAGI (reference sequence). Trimming pared 5 bases from V and 0 bases from J, leaving 7 bases between. Here the CDR3 reads CASSRQHQETQYF. Here the CDR3 DNA reads TGTGCCAGCAGTCGACAGCACCAAGAGACCCAGTACTTC.

In its sample, this clonotype was seen once. The chain has TRBV15 and TRBJ1-2; D is unclear. CDR3 size: 15 residues. Between the trimmed V and J ends, which lost 0 bases and 3 bases, there was a span of 11 bases. Germline V lookup: CDR1 LNHNV, CDR2 YYDKDF (reference sequence). CDR3 amino acids: CATSRDSGSYYGYTF. The CDR3, as DNA: TGTGCCACCAGCAGAGATAGCGGCAGCTACTATGGCTACACCTTC.

In its sample, this clonotype was seen a few times. The J gene is TRBJ1-1, the V gene TRBV4-3; 7 nucleotides match TRBD1. The CDR3 has 13 amino acids. Germline V gene lookup returns CDR1 LGHNA and CDR2 YSLEER. J lost 5 bases, V lost 5 bases, and 5 bases had no gene match. The CDR3 loop reads CASSSDRPTEAFF. The CDR3 nucleotides read TGCGCCAGCAGCTCGGACAGGCCAACTGAAGCTTTCTTT.

The gene calls are TRBV5-8 and TRBJ1-4, with TRBD1 as a possible D gene (6 bases). Germline V CDR1 and CDR2: SGHTS, YDEGEE. Trimming cost V 3 bases and J 8 bases, with 17 bases left between them. The CDR3 runs to 15 residues. CDR3 coding DNA: TGTGCCAGCAGCTCTACGGGACAACAGGCGGAAAAACTGTTTTTT. Translation gives CASSSTGQQAEKLFF.

This clonotype was detected only a few times. The chain is built from TRBV7-9 and TRBJ2-7; the match to TRBD1 covers 10 bases. The CDR3 runs to 17 residues. The germline CDR1 and CDR2 sequences are SEHNR and FQNEAQ (reference sequence). Losses at the gene ends were 4 bases for V and 2 bases for J; bases not matched to a gene: 11. In DNA, the CDR3 is TGTGCCAGCAGCTCTCAAGTAGGACAGGGGGTAACCTACGAGCAGTACTTC. Translating gives CASSSQVGQGVTYEQYF. Looking up the rest from reference TRBV7-9 and TRBJ2-7 gives the full variable domain: DTGVSQNPRHKITKRGQNVTFRCDPISEHNRLYWYRQTLGQGPEFLTYFQNEAQLEKSRLLSDRFSAERPKGSFSTLEIQRTEQGDSAMYLCASSSQVGQGVTYEQYFGPGTRLTVT.

This clonotype was counted at least ten times. The chain links TRBV18 to TRBJ2-6, with 7 bases fitting TRBD1. Germline V lookup: CDR1 KGHSH, CDR2 LQKENI. The CDR3 has 18 residues. Trimming took 4 bases from V and 0 from J; bases not matched to a gene: 9. The CDR3 sequence: CASSLRTGALSGANVLTF. The DNA of the CDR3 is TGTGCCAGCTCACTTCGGACAGGAGCTCTCTCTGGGGCCAACGTCCTGACTTTC.

The J gene is TRBJ2-1, the V gene TRBV19; D gene ambiguous. This CDR3 has 15 residues. Trimming stripped 7 bases from V and 7 bases from J, with 20 bases between. Germline assignment: CDR1 LNHDA and CDR2 SQIVND (reference sequence). CDR3 protein: CASTYSGSTGNEQFF. The DNA for the CDR3 is TGTGCCAGTACCTACTCAGGTAGTACCGGAAATGAGCAGTTCTTC.

V and J are TRBV7-9 and TRBJ2-7, with 8 bases aligning to TRBD1. Germline values: CDR1 SEHNR, CDR2 FQNEAQ (reference sequence). V lost 2 bases to trimming and J lost 7 bases; unmatched junction nucleotides: 7. The CDR3 sequence is 14 residues long. Here the CDR3 DNA reads TGTGCCAGCAGCTTACCGGACAGGGTGCGGGAGCAGTACTTC. Protein: CASSLPDRVREQYF.

This clonotype has a handful of counts. J is TRBJ2-3 and V is TRBV7-2; 8 nucleotides agree with TRBD2. The CDR3 length is 15 residues. J was trimmed by 6 bases and V by 6 bases; bases with no gene match: 11. The germline V gene encodes CDR1 SGHTA and CDR2 FQGNSA. CDR3 protein: CASRPPGGPPDTQYF. CDR3 nucleotides: TGTGCCAGCAGACCTCCGGGAGGGCCACCGGATACGCAGTATTTT.

The rearrangement joins TRBV10-3 to TRBJ2-2; D call uncertain. Germline CDR1 reads ENHRY; CDR2 reads SYGVKD. V gave up 6 bases and J gave up 2 bases, with 10 bases separating them. CDR3 length: 14 amino acids. The CDR3 nucleotides read TGTGCCATCAGGAAAGAGGAAAACACCGGGGAGCTGTTTTTT. Protein sequence: CAIRKEENTGELFF.

V is TRBV7-3 and J is TRBJ2-1; 7 positions agree with TRBD2. V shed 5 bases, J shed 0 bases, and the junction held 10 bases outside the gene matches. Germline values: CDR1 SGHTA, CDR2 FQGTGA. The CDR3 consists of 17 residues. The CDR3, as DNA: TGTGCCAGCAGCCTCCGGGCGGGAGCCAGCTCCTACAATGAGCAGTTCTTC. It is translated as CASSLRAGASSYNEQFF. The full variable domain, with the rest looked up from reference TRBV7-3 and TRBJ2-1, is GAGVSQTPSNKVTEKGKYVELRCDPISGHTALYWYRQSLGQGPEFLIYFQGTGAADDSGLPNDRFFAVRPEGSVSTLKIQRTERGDSAVYLCASSLRAGASSYNEQFFGPGTRLTVL.

This clonotype was found a few times. The chain links TRBV6-1 to TRBJ2-7; either TRBD1 or TRBD2 may supply D (7 bases each). CDR3 length: 15 residues. Germline loops: CDR1 MNHNS, CDR2 SASEGT. V was cut by 6 bases and J by 4 bases, with 19 bases left in between. The CDR3 is CASRRVGGTDYEQYF. Here the CDR3 DNA reads TGTGCCAGCAGGAGAGTCGGGGGGACAGATTACGAGCAGTACTTC.

In its sample, this clonotype was seen a few times. The rearrangement joins TRBV5-1 to TRBJ2-7; TRBD1 agrees at 9 bases. Germline lookup yields CDR1 SGHRS and CDR2 YFSETQ. The CDR3 totals 16 residues. The V segment lost 0 bases and the J segment 3 bases; nucleotides outside the gene matches: 7. The CDR3 region is CASSLGPGQGDYEQYF. CDR3 bases: TGCGCCAGCAGCTTGGGACCGGGACAGGGTGACTACGAGCAGTACTTC.

This clonotype has a handful of counts. This chain joins TRBV6-2 or TRBV6-3 and TRBJ2-5; the D is unclear. CDR1 and CDR2 from the germline V gene are MNHEY and SVGEGT. Trimming stripped 0 bases from V and 2 bases from J, with 7 bases between. The CDR3 totals 14 residues. Here the CDR3 reads CASSYSVGQETQYF. CDR3 nucleotide sequence: TGTGCCAGCAGTTACTCTGTGGGACAAGAGACCCAGTACTTC.

This clonotype was counted only a few times. The rearrangement uses TRBV19 and TRBJ2-6, with 9 bases identical to TRBD2. The germline V gene has CDR1 LNHDA and CDR2 SQIVND (reference sequence). The CDR3 has 17 residues. The ends lost 1 base at V and 5 bases at J; junction bases unmatched: 6. CDR3 bases: TGTGCCAGTAGTATAGGGCCTGCTAGCGGGAGGGCCAACGTCCTGACTTTC. It specifies CASSIGPASGRANVLTF.

This clonotype turned up a few times. The V gene is TRBV20-1, the J gene TRBJ1-2; 11 positions match TRBD1. The germline gives CDR1 DFQATT, CDR2 SNEGSKA (reference sequence). Trimming cost V 5 bases and J 4 bases; bases outside gene matches: 15. This CDR3 contains 17 residues. In nucleotides, the CDR3 is TGCAGTGCTTCTCCGGCGTCTGGACAGGGGGCCGCCTATGGCTACACCTTC. It specifies CSASPASGQGAAYGYTF.

The chain recombines TRBV24-1 with TRBJ2-3; TRBD2 aligns across 7 bases. This CDR3 is built from 15 residues. The V segment lost 3 bases and the J segment 6 bases; nucleotides outside the gene matches: 8. Germline-derived CDR1 and CDR2 are KGHDR and SFDVKD. The CDR3 loop is CATSDISGTTDTQYF. The CDR3 region has the DNA TGTGCCACCAGTGATATCTCCGGGACTACCGATACGCAGTATTTT.

Many counts were recorded for this clonotype. J is TRBJ2-3 and V is TRBV12-3 or TRBV12-4; no firm D call. V was shortened by 6 bases and J by 3 bases, with 13 bases between the two germline ends. The CDR3 has 14 amino acids. The CDR3 DNA sequence: TGTGCCAGCAGGATGTCCCTAAGGACAGATACGCAGTATTTT. It yields the protein CASRMSLRTDTQYF.